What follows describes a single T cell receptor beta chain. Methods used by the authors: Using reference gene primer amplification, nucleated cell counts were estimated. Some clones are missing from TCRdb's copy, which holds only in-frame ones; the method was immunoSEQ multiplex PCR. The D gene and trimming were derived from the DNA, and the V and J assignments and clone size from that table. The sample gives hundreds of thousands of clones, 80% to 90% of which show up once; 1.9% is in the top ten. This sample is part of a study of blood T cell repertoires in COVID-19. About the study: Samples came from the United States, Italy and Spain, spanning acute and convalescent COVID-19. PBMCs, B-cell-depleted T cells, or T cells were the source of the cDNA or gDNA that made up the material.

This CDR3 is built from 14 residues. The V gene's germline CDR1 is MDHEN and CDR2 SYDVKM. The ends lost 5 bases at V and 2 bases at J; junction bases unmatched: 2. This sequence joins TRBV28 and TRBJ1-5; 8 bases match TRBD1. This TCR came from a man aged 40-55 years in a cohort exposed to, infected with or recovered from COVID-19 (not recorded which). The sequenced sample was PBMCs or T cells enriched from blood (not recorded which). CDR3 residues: CASSDRGGNQPQHF. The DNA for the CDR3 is TGTGCCAGCAGTGACAGGGGTGGCAATCAGCCCCAGCATTTT.